The 10 T cell receptor beta chains below all came from one sample that was sequenced in a study of T cells after yellow fever vaccination. TCRdb analysed the 5' RACE reads with MiXCR anew, one entry per CDR3 protein. The sample has a few hundred thousand distinct CDR3 sequences, around 21% seen once. Source: PBMCs, taken 15 days after the yellow fever booster vaccination. The receptors stem from a man aged 25 to 40 who received the YFV17D yellow fever vaccine.

The chain carries TRBV10-2 and TRBJ2-1; 14 nucleotides align to TRBD2. Trimming took 7 bases from V and 6 from J; bases not matched to a gene: 2. The length of the CDR3 is 14 residues. CDR1 is WSHSY, CDR2 SAAADI, per germline. Here the CDR3 DNA reads TGCGCCAGCACTGGGACTAGCGGGAGCAATGAGCAGTTCTTC. Protein sequence: CASTGTSGSNEQFF.

This clonotype was counted between two and nine times. The chain couples TRBV29-1 to TRBJ2-3; D uncertain. This CDR3 spans 14 amino acids. Germline V lookup: CDR1 SQVTM, CDR2 ANQGSEA. The germline V and J ends were trimmed by 6 bases and 0 bases, with 13 bases remaining between them. CDR3 amino acids: CSVRQVSSTDTQYF. The CDR3 DNA is TGCAGCGTGAGGCAGGTATCTAGCACAGATACGCAGTATTTT.

A few counts support this clonotype. The rearrangement links TRBV11-2 to TRBJ2-7; 8 bases align to TRBD1. The length of the CDR3 is 14 residues. V lost 2 bases to trimming and J lost 6 bases; unmatched junction nucleotides: 6. Per germline, CDR1 SGHAT and CDR2 FQNNGV. This CDR3 is CASSLIGTGSEQYF. The CDR3 region has the DNA TGTGCCAGCAGCTTAATCGGGACAGGATCCGAGCAGTACTTC.

This clonotype occurred a few times. This chain uses TRBV12-5 with TRBJ2-1; D assignment may be TRBD1 or TRBD2 (6 bases each). The CDR3 length is 16 residues. The V end lost 4 bases, the J end lost 3 bases, and 16 bases lay between the germline ends. Germline V CDR1 and CDR2: LGHNT, FRNRAP. The CDR3 DNA follows: TGTGCTAGTGGTTGGGGGGCCGGGACACTCTACAATGAGCAGTTCTTC. Protein: CASGWGAGTLYNEQFF.

J is TRBJ2-1 and V is TRBV7-2; 7 nucleotides line up with TRBD2. Germline V gives CDR1 SGHTA, CDR2 FQGNSA. Trimming at V came to 0 bases and at J to 0 bases, leaving 2 bases not matched to a gene. The CDR3 length is 16 residues. CDR3 in amino acids: CASSLAGGYSYNEQFF. The DNA for the CDR3 is TGTGCCAGCAGCTTAGCGGGAGGGTACTCCTACAATGAGCAGTTCTTC.

The rearrangement joins TRBV20-1 to TRBJ1-6; 7 bases map to TRBD1. The germline V gene has CDR1 DFQATT and CDR2 SNEGSKA (reference sequence). The CDR3 spans 16 residues. Trimming cost V 0 bases and J 8 bases; bases outside gene matches: 10. The CDR3 region is CSARDPRQGDYSPLHF. In nucleotides, the CDR3 is TGCAGTGCTAGAGATCCCCGACAGGGTGACTATTCACCCCTCCACTTT.

This clonotype was found a few times. The genes are TRBV14 and TRBJ2-7; TRBD2 matches at 11 bases. V shed 6 bases and J 5 bases; nucleotides not matched to a gene: 9. The CDR3 covers 15 residues. The germline V gene encodes CDR1 SGHDN and CDR2 FVKESK. DNA for the CDR3: TGTGCCAGCAGATCGACCGGGACTAGCGGAAACGAGCAGTACTTC. As protein: CASRSTGTSGNEQYF.

The V and J genes are TRBV20-1 and TRBJ2-3; D uncertain. With 1 base removed from V and 0 bases from J, the gap between germline ends came to 11 bases. The CDR3 is 15 residues long. CDR1 and CDR2 from the germline V gene are DFQATT and SNEGSKA (reference sequence). The CDR3 DNA reads TGCAGTGCTAGAGTTCTAGTCTTTAGCACAGATACGCAGTATTTT. Its translation is CSARVLVFSTDTQYF.

The chain links TRBV30 to TRBJ2-1, with D hard to call. The germline gives CDR1 GTSNPN, CDR2 SVGIG (reference sequence). The CDR3 length is 13 residues. Deletions cut 4 bases from V and 0 bases from J, with 7 bases between. CDR3 residues: CAWNPSSYNEQFF. The CDR3 DNA is TGTGCCTGGAACCCGAGCTCCTACAATGAGCAGTTCTTC.

This clonotype has a handful of counts. The chain has TRBV20-1 and TRBJ2-4; D possibly corresponds to TRBD1 (5 bases). Trimming took off 4 bases at V and 2 bases at J, with 15 bases between the two ends. Per germline, CDR1 DFQATT and CDR2 SNEGSKA (reference sequence). The CDR3 has 15 residues. The chain's CDR3 is CSATKGLESKNIQYF. The CDR3, as DNA: TGCAGTGCTACAAAGGGGCTAGAGTCCAAAAACATTCAGTACTTC.